The sequence of this TCR beta chain was determined in a study of cytomegalovirus exposure and HLA in healthy donors. Trimming removed 6 bases at V and 4 bases at J, with 16 bases between. The CDR3 sequence is 15 residues long. Germline CDR1 reads LNHDA; CDR2 reads SQIVND (reference sequence). Here immunoSEQ multiplex PCR was the method, and the copy in TCRdb shows in-frame clones only, minus some. Altogether about 110,000 clones are present, about 88% being singletons, with the ten largest covering 1.8%. Material for sequencing was PBMCs. This clonotype was obtained from a woman aged 18-35 years in good health and CMV-seropositive. V and J are TRBV19 and TRBJ1-5, with no clear D. CDR3 region: CASSRETRGNQPQHF. The DNA of the CDR3 is TGTGCCAGTAGCCGGGAAACTAGAGGAAATCAGCCCCAGCATTTT.